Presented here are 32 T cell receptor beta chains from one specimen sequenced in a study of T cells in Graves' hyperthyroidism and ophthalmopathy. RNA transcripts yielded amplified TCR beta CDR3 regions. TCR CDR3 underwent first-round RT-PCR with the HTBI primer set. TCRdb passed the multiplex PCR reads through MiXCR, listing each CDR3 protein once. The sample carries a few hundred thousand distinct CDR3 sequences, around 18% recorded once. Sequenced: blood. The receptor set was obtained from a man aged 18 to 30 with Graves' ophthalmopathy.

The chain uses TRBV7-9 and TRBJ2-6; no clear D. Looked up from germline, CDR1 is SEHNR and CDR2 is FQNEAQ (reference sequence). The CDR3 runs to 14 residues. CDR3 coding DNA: TGTGCTACTCTATTTGGCTCTGGGGCCAACGTCCTGACTTTC. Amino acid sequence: CATLFGSGANVLTF.

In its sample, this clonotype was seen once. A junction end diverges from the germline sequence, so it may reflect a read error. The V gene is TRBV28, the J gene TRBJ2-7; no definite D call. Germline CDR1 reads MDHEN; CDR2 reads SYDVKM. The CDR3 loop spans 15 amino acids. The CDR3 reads CASSRHTPLLREQYF. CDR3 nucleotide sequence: TGCGCCAGCAGTCGCCACACCCCACTCCTACGCGAGCAGTACTTC. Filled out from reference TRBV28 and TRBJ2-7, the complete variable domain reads DVKVTQSSRYLVKRTGEKVFLECVQDMDHENMFWYRQDPGLGLRLIYFSYDVKMKEKGDIPEGYSVSREKKERFSLILESASTNQTSMYLCASSRHTPLLREQYFGPGTRLTVT.

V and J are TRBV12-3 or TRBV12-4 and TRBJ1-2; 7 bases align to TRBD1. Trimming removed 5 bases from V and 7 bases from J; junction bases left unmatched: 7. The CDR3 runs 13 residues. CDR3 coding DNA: TGTGCCAGCAGTCCCGGGACAGTCCTTGGCTACACCTTC. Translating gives CASSPGTVLGYTF.

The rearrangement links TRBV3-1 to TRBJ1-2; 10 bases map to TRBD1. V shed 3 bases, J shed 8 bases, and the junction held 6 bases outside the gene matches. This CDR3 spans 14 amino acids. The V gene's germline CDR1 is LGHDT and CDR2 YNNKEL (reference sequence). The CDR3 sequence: CASSQTGTGEGYTF. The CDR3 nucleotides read TGTGCCAGCAGCCAGACCGGGACAGGGGAGGGCTACACCTTC.

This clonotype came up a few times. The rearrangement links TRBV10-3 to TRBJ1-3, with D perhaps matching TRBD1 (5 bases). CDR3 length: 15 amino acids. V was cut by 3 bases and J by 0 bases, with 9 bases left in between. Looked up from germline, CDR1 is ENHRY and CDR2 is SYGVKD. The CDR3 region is CAISDDRVSGNTIYF. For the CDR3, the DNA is TGTGCCATCAGTGATGACAGAGTCTCTGGAAACACCATATATTTT.

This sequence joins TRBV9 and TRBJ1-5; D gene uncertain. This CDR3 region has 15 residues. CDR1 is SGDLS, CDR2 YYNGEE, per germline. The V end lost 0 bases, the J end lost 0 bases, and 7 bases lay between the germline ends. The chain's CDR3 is CASSVGANSNQPQHF. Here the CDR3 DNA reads TGTGCCAGCAGCGTAGGGGCAAATAGCAATCAGCCCCAGCATTTT.

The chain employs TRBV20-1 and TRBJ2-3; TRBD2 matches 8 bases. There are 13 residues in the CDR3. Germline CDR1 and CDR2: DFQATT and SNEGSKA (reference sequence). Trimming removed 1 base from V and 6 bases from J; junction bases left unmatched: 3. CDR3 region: CSARVPGGDTQYF. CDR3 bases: TGCAGTGCTAGAGTCCCGGGGGGGGATACGCAGTATTTT.

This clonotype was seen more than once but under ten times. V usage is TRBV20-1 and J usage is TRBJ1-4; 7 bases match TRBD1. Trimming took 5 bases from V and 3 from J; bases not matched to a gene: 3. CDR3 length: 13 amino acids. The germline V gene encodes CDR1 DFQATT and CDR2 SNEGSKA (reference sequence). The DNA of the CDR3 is TGCAGTGCTTTTACAGGGGCTAATGAAAAACTGTTTTTT. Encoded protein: CSAFTGANEKLFF.

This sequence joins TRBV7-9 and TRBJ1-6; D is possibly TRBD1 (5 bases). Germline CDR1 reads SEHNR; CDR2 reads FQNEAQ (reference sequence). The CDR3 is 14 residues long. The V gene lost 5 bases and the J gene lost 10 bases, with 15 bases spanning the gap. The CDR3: CASSLHQGGSPLHF. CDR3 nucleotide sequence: TGTGCCAGCAGCCTACACCAGGGAGGGTCACCCCTCCACTTT.

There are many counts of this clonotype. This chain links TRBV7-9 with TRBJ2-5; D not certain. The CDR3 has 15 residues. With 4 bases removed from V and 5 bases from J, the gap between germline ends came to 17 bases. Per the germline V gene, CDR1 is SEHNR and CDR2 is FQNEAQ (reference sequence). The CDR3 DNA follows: TGTGCCAGCAGCTCCTCGGATCGAGTCCGGGAGACCCAGTACTTC. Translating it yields CASSSSDRVRETQYF.

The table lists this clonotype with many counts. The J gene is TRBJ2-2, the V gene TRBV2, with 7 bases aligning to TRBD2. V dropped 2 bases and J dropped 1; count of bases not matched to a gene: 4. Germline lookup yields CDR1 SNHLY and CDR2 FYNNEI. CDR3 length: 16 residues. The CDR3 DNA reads TGTGCCAGCAGTGAACCTGGCGGGGGGAACACCGGGGAGCTGTTTTTT. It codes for CASSEPGGGNTGELFF.

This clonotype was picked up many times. CDR3 in DNA: TGTGCCAGCAGCAGGGGACTGGACTACGAGCAGTACTTC. Residues: CASSRGLDYEQYF. The chain combines TRBV2 with TRBJ2-7; D is perhaps TRBD1 or TRBD2 (6 bases each). V shed 6 bases and J shed 3 bases, with 12 bases lying between them. The CDR3 loop spans 13 amino acids. Germline CDR1 reads SNHLY; CDR2 reads FYNNEI. Full variable domain (outside the CDR3, taken from reference TRBV2 and TRBJ2-7): EPEVTQTPSHQVTQMGQEVILRCVPISNHLYFYWYRQILGQKVEFLVSFYNNEISEKSEIFDDQFSVERPDGSNFTLKIRSTKLEDSAMYFCASSRGLDYEQYFGPGTRLTVT.

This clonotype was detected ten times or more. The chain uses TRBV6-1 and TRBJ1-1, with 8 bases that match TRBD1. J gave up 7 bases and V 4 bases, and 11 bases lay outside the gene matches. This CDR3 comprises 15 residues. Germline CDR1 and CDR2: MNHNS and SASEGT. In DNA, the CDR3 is TGTGCCAGCAGTGCAACGACAGGGGTAATGGATGAAGCTTTCTTT. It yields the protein CASSATTGVMDEAFF.

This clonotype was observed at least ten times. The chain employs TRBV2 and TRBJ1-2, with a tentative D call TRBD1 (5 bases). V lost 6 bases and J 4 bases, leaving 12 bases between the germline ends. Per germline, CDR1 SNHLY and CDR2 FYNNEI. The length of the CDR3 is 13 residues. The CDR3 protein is CASRVEGSYGYTF. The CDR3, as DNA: TGTGCCAGCAGAGTGGAGGGGTCCTATGGCTACACCTTC. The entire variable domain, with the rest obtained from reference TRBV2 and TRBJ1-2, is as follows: EPEVTQTPSHQVTQMGQEVILRCVPISNHLYFYWYRQILGQKVEFLVSFYNNEISEKSEIFDDQFSVERPDGSNFTLKIRSTKLEDSAMYFCASRVEGSYGYTFGSGTRLTVV.

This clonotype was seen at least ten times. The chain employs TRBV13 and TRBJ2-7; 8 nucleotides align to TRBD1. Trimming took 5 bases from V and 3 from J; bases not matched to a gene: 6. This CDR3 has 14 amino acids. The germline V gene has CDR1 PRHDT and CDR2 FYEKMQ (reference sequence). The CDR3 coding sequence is TGTGCCAGCAGCCCGACAGGGGTTGGCTACGAGCAGTACTTC. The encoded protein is CASSPTGVGYEQYF.

The CDR3 DNA is TGCAGTGCTAGAGGGCCGGGACTACGCACAGATACGCAGTATTTT. It specifies CSARGPGLRTDTQYF. The chain combines TRBV20-1 with TRBJ2-3; 7 nucleotides agree with TRBD2. The CDR3 loop spans 15 amino acids. Trimming took 1 base from V and 1 from J; bases not matched to a gene: 5. CDR1 DFQATT and CDR2 SNEGSKA come from the germline V gene (reference sequence).

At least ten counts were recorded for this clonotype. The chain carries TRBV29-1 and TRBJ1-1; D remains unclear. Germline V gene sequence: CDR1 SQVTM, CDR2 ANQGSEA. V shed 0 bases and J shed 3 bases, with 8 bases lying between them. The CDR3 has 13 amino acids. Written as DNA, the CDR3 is TGCAGCGTTGAAGAGTCTAGATACACTGAAGCTTTCTTT. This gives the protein CSVEESRYTEAFF. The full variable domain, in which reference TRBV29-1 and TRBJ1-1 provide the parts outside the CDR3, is SAVISQKPSRDICQRGTSLTIQCQVDSQVTMMFWYRQQPGQSLTLIATANQGSEATYESGFVIDKFPISRPNLTFSTLTVSNMSPEDSSIYLCSVEESRYTEAFFGQGTRLTVV.

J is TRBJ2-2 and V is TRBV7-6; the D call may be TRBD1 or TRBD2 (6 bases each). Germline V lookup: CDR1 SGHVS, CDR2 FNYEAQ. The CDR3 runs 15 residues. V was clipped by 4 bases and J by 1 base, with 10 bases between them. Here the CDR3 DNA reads TGTGCCAGCAGCTATGGGGGGCGGAACACCGGGGAGCTGTTTTTT. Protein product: CASSYGGRNTGELFF.

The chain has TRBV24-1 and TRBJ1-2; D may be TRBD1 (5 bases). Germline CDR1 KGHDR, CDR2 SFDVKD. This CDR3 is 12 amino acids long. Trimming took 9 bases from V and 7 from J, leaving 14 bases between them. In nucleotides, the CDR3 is TGTGCCACCTCACAGGACGGGGCTGGCTACACCTTC. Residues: CATSQDGAGYTF.

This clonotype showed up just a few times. The CDR3 nucleotides are TGTGCCAGCAGTTTATCACATTTTTCCGGGGAGCTGTTTTTT. It codes for CASSLSHFSGELFF. The chain couples TRBV28 to TRBJ2-2; D remains ambiguous. V gave up 1 base and J gave up 6 bases, with 9 bases separating them. In germline, CDR1 is MDHEN, CDR2 SYDVKM. The CDR3 is 14 amino acids.

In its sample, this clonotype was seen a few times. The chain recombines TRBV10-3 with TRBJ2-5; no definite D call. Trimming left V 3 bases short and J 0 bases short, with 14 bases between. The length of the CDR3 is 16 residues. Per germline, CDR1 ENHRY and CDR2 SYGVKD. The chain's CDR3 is CAISESKQLNQETQYF. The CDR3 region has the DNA TGTGCCATCAGTGAATCGAAGCAGCTAAACCAAGAGACCCAGTACTTC.

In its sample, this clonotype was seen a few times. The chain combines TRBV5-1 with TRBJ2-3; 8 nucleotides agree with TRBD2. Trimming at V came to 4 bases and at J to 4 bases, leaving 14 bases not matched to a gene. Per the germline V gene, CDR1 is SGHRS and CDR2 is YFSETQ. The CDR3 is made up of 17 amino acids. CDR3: CASSQASRDGGADTQYF. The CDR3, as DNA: TGCGCCAGCAGCCAAGCTTCTAGGGACGGGGGGGCAGATACGCAGTATTTT.

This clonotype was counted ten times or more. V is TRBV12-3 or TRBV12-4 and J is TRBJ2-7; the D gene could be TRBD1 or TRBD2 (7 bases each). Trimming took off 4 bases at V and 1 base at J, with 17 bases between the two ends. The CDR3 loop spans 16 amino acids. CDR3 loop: CASSSGGTASSYEQYF. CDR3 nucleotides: TGTGCCAGCAGTTCCGGGGGGACAGCTAGTTCCTACGAGCAGTACTTC.

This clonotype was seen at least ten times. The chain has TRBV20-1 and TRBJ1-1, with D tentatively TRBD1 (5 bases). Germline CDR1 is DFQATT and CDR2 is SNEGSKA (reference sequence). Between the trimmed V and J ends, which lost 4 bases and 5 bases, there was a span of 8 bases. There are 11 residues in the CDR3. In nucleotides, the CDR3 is TGCAGTGCTATGGGGGTTACTGAAGCTTTCTTT. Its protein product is CSAMGVTEAFF.

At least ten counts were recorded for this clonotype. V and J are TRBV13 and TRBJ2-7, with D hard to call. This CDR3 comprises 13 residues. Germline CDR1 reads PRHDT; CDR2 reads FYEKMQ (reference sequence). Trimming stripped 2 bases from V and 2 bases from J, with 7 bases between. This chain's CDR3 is CASSLNGAYEQYF. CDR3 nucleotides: TGTGCCAGCAGCTTAAACGGAGCCTACGAGCAGTACTTC.

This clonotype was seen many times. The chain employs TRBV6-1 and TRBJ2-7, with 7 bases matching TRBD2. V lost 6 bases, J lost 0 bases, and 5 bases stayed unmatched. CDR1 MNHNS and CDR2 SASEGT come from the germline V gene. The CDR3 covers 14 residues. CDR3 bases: TGTGCCAGCAGGGTAGCGGGTAGCTCCTACGAGCAGTACTTC. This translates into CASRVAGSSYEQYF.

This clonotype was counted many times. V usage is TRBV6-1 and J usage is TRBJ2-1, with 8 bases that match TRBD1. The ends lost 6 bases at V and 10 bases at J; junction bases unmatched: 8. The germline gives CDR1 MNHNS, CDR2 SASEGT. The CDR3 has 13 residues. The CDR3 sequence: CASSWTGYQEQFF. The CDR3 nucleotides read TGTGCCAGCAGCTGGACAGGGTATCAGGAGCAGTTCTTC.

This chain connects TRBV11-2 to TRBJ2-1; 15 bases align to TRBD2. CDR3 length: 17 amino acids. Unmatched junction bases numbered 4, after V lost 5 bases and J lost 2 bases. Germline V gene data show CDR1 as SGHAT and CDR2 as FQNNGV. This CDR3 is CASSPWTSGGAYNEQFF. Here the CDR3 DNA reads TGTGCCAGCAGCCCTTGGACTAGCGGGGGGGCCTACAATGAGCAGTTCTTC.

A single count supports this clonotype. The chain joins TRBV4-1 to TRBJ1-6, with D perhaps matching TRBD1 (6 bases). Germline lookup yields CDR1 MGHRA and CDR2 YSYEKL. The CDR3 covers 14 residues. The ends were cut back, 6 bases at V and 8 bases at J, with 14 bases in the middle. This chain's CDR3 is CASSGREGDSPLHF. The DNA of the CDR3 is TGCGCCAGCAGTGGAAGGGAGGGGGATTCACCCCTCCACTTT.

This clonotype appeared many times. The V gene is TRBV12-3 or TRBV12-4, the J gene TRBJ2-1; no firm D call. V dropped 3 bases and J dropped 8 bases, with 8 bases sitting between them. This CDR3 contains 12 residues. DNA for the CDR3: TGTGCCAGCAGTTTGAGGCGGTATGAGCAGTTCTTC. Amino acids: CASSLRRYEQFF.

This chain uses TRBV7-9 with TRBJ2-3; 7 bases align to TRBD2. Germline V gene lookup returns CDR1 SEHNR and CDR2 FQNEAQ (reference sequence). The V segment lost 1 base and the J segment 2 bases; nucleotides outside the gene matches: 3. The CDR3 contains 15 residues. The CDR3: CASSLGRGDTDTQYF. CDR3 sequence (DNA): TGTGCCAGCAGCTTAGGCCGGGGGGACACAGATACGCAGTATTTT.

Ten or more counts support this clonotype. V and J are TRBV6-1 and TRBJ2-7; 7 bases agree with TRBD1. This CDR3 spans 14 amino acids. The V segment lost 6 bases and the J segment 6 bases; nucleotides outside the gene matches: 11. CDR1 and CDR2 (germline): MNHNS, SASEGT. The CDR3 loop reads CASRGTATRGEQYF. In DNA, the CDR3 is TGTGCCAGCAGAGGGACAGCCACCCGAGGCGAGCAGTACTTC.